This T cell receptor (beta chain) is from a study of OX40 agonist ivuxolimab in advanced cancers. As for the study in general: Subjects had a mean age of around 60 years, with a range of roughly 20 to 79; more than 75% were male. Therapy given before enrollment (anti-PD-1, anti-PD-L1 or anti-CTLA-4) was allowed, and over 35% had some.

Patients with autoimmune history or systemic immunosuppression were excluded. With baseline, cycle 4 day 1, and cycle 7 day 1 as timepoints, blood was sampled. V dropped 1 base and J dropped 6; count of bases not matched to a gene: 7. Germline CDR1 SQVTM, CDR2 ANQGSEA. The CDR3 totals 14 residues. Sequenced by immunoSEQ multiplex PCR; TCRdb stores in-frame clones only, minus some. This table has 61,000 or so clones, roughly 87% appearing once. The chain carries TRBV29-1 and TRBJ2-7; 9 bases agree with TRBD1. This sample comprised CD4+ or CD8+ T cells sorted from blood, obtained in a trial of the OX40 agonist ivuxolimab. The sequence was obtained from an adult with an advanced solid tumor such as melanoma, head and neck, liver or kidney cancer. CDR3 nucleotide sequence: TGCAGCGTTGAAGGGACAGGGGTTTATGGCGAGCAGTACTTC. Translation gives CSVEGTGVYGEQYF.